This entry features one TCR beta chain sequence. This specimen belongs to a study of blood T cell repertoires in COVID-19. For the study at large: The study drew acute and convalescent COVID-19 samples from the United States, Italy and Spain. From T cells, B-cell-depleted T cells, or PBMCs came the material, which was cDNA or gDNA.

In the authors' methods: The authors estimated nucleated cell counts from reference gene primer amplification. Clones were read by immunoSEQ multiplex PCR, and TCRdb kept only the in-frame ones, dropping some. Clone size and the V and J calls come from that table; the DNA yielded D and trimming. The sample has roughly 230,000 clones; 75% to 85% are singletons. The sample taken for sequencing was peripheral blood. This TCR was recovered from a woman in her 50s with acute or convalescent COVID-19.

CDR3 amino acids: CASSQWDLAGEEQFF. For the CDR3, the DNA is TGTGCCAGCAGCCAATGGGACTTAGCGGGGGAGGAGCAGTTCTTC. This chain links TRBV3-1 (or the pseudogene TRBV3-2) with TRBJ2-1; 9 bases are shared with TRBD2. The CDR3 consists of 15 residues. With V trimmed by 2 bases and J by 10 bases, 9 bases remained unmatched. Per the germline V gene, CDR1 is LGHDT and CDR2 is YNNKEL (reference sequence).